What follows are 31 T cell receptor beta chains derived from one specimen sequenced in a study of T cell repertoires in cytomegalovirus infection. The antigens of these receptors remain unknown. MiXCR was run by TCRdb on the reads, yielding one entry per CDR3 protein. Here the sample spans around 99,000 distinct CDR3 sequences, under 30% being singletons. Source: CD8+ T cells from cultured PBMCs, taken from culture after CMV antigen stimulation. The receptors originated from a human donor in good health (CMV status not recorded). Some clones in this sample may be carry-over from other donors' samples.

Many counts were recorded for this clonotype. The CDR3 DNA sequence: TGTGCCACCGGGTCGGTCGGGATTGAAGCTTTCTTT. Residues: CATGSVGIEAFF. The chain is built from TRBV28 and TRBJ1-1; D gene uncertain. CDR3 length equals 12 residues. Germline V gene sequence: CDR1 MDHEN, CDR2 SYDVKM. The V and J ends lost 10 bases and 7 bases respectively, with 16 bases between them.

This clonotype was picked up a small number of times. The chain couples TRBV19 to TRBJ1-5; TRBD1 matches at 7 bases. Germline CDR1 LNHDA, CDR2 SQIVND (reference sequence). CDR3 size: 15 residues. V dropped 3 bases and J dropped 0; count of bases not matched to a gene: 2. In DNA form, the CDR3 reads TGTGCCAGTAGTATTGCAGGGGGTAGCAATCAGCCCCAGCATTTT. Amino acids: CASSIAGGSNQPQHF.

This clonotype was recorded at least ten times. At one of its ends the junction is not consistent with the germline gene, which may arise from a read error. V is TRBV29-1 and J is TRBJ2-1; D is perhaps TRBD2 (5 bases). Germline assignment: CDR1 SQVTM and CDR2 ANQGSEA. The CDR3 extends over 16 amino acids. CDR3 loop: CSVEGLALSSYNEQFF. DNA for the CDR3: TGCAGCGTCGAAGGGCTAGCCTTGAGCTCCTACAATGAGCAGTTCTTC.

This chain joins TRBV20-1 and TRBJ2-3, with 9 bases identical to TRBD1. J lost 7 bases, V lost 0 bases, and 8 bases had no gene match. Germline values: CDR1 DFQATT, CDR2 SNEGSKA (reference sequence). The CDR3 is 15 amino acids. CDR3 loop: CSARDPQGAGNTQYF. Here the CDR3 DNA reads TGCAGTGCTAGAGACCCACAGGGGGCGGGAAATACGCAGTATTTT.

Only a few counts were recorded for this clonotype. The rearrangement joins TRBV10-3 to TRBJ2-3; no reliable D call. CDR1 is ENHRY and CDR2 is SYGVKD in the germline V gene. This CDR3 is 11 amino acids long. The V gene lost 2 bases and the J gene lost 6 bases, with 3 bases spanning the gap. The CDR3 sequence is CAISEMDTQYF. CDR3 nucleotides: TGTGCCATCAGTGAGATGGATACGCAGTATTTT.

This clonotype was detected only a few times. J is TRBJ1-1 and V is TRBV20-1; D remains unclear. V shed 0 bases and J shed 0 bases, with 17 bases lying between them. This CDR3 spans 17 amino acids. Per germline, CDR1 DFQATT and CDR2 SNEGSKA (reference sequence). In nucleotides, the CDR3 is TGCAGTGCTAGAGATTGGGCGAGGGATCGAGTGAACACTGAAGCTTTCTTT. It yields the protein CSARDWARDRVNTEAFF.

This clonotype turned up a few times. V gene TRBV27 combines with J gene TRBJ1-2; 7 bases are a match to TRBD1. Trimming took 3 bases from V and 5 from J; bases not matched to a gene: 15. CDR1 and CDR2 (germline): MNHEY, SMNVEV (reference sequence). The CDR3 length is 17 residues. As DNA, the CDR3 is TGTGCCAGCAGTTTCCTCGGACAGGTTGGGATCGATTATGGCTACACCTTC. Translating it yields CASSFLGQVGIDYGYTF.

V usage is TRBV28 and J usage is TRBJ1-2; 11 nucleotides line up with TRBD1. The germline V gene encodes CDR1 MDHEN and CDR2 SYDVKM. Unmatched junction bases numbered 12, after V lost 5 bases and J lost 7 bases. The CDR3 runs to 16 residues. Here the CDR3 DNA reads TGTGCCAGCAGTCCCAGCACCGGACAGGGGGCGGGTGGCTACACCTTC. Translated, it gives CASSPSTGQGAGGYTF.

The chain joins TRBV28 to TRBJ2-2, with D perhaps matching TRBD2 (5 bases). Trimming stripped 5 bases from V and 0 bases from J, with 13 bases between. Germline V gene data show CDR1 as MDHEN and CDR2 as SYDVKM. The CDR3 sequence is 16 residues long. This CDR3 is CASSPSGKTNTGELFF. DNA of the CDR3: TGTGCCAGCAGTCCCTCGGGAAAGACGAACACCGGGGAGCTGTTTTTT.

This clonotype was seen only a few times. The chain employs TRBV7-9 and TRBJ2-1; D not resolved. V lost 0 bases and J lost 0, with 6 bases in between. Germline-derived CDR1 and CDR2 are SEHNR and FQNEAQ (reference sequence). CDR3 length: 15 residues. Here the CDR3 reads CASSLAWSSYNEQFF. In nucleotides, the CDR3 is TGTGCCAGCAGCTTAGCGTGGAGCTCCTACAATGAGCAGTTCTTC.

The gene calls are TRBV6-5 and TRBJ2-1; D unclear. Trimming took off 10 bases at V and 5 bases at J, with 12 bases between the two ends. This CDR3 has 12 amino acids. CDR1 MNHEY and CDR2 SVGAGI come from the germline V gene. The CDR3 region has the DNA TGTGCCACCCGCCCCTACAACAATGAGCAGTTCTTC. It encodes CATRPYNNEQFF.

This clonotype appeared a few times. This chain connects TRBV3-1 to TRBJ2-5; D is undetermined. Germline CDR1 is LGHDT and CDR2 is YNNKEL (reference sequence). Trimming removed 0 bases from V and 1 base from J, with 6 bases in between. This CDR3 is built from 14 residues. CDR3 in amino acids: CASSQENSQETQYF. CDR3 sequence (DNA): TGTGCCAGCAGCCAAGAAAACTCCCAAGAGACCCAGTACTTC.

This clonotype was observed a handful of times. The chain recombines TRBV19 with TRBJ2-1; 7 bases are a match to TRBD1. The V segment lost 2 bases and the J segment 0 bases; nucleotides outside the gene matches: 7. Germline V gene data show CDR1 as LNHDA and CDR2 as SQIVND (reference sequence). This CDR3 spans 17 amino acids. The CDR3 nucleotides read TGTGCCAGTAGTATAATAATGGGACAGAGCTCCTACAATGAGCAGTTCTTC. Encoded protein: CASSIIMGQSSYNEQFF.

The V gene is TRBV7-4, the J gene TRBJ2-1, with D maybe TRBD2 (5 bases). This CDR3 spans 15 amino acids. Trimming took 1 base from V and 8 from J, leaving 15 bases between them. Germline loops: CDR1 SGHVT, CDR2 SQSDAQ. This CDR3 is CASSLVFGERDEQFF. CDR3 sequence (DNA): TGTGCCAGCAGCTTAGTTTTCGGGGAACGGGATGAGCAGTTCTTC.

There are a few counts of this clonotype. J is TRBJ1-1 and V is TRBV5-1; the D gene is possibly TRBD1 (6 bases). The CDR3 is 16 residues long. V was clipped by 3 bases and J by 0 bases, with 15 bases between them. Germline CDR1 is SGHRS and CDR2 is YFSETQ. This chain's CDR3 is CASSSYGGLMNTEAFF. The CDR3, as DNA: TGCGCCAGCAGCTCCTATGGGGGGCTGATGAACACTGAAGCTTTCTTT.

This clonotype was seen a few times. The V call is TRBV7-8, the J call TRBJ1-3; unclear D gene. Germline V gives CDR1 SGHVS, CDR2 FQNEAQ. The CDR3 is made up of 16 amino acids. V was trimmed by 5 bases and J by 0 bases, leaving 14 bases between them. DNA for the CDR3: TGTGCCAGCAGCACTACAGCTGTCTCCTCTGGAAACACCATATATTTT. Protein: CASSTTAVSSGNTIYF.

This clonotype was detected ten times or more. CDR3 coding DNA: TGTGCCAGCAGCTTAGTGGACAGGGGGACTGAAGCTTTCTTT. It is translated as CASSLVDRGTEAFF. The chain is built from TRBV7-2 and TRBJ1-1; 10 bases agree with TRBD1. The CDR3 spans 14 residues. The J segment lost 5 bases and the V segment lost 1 base, leaving 1 base of the junction unmatched. In germline, CDR1 is SGHTA, CDR2 FQGNSA.

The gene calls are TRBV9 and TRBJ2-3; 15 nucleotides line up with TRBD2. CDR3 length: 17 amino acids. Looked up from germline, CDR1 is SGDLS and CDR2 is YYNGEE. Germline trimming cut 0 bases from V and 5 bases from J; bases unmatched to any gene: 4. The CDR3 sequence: CASSVARTSGGEDTQYF. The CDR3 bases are TGTGCCAGCAGCGTAGCCCGGACTAGCGGGGGGGAAGATACGCAGTATTTT.

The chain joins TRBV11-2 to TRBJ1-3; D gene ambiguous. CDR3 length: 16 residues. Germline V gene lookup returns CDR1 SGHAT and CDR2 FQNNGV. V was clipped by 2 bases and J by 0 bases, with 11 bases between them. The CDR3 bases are TGTGCCAGCAGCTTAATGGTCTCCATCTCTGGAAACACCATATATTTT. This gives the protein CASSLMVSISGNTIYF.

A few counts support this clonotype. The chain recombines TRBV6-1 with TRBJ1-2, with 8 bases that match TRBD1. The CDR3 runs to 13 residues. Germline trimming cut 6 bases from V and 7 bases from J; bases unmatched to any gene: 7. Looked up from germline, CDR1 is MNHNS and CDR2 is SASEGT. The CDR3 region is CASSSQGDGGYTF. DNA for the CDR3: TGTGCCAGCAGCTCACAGGGGGATGGTGGCTACACCTTC.

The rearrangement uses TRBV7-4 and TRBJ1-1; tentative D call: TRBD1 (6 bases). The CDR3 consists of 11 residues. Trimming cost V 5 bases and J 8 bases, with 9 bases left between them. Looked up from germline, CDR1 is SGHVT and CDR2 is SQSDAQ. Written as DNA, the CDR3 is TGTGCCAGCAGCCCGGGACACGAAGCTTTCTTT. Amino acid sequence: CASSPGHEAFF. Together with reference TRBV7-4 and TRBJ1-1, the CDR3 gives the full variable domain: GAGVSQSPRYKVAKRGRDVALRCDSISGHVTLYWYRQTLGQGSEVLTYSQSDAQRDKSGRPSGRFSAERPERSVSTLKIQRTEQGDSAVYLCASSPGHEAFFGQGTRLTVV.

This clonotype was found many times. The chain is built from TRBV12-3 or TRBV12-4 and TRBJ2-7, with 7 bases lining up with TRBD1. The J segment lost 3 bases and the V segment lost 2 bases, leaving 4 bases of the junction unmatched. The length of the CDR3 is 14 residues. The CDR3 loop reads CASSLTSGGYEQYF. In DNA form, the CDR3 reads TGTGCCAGCAGTTTAACTTCAGGGGGCTACGAGCAGTACTTC.

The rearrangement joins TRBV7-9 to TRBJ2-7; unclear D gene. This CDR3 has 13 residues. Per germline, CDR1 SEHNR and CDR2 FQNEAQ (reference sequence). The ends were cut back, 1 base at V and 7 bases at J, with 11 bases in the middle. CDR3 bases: TGTGCCAGCAGCTTAGTTGCACGGTGGGAGCAGTACTTC. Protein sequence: CASSLVARWEQYF.

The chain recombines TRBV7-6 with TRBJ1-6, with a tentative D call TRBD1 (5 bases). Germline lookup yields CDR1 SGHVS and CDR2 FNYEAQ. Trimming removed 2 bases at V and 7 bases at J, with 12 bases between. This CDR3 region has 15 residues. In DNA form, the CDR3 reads TGTGCCAGCAGCTTAACGGGACCGTTAAATTCACCCCTCCACTTT. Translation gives CASSLTGPLNSPLHF.

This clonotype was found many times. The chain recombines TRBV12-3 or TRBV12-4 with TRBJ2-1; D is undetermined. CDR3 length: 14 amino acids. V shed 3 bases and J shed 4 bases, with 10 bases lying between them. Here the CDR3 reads CASSLESEYNEQFF. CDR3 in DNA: TGTGCCAGCAGTTTGGAGTCAGAATACAATGAGCAGTTCTTC.

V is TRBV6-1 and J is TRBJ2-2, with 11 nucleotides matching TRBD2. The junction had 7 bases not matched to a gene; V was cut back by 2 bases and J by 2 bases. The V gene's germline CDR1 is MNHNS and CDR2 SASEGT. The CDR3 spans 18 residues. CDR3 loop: CASSEQLAGALNTGELFF. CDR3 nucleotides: TGTGCCAGCAGTGAACAACTAGCGGGGGCCTTAAACACCGGGGAGCTGTTTTTT.

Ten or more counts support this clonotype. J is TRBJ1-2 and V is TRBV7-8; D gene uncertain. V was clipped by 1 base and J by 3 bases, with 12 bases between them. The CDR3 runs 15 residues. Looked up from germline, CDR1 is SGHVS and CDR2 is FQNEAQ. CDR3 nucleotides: TGTGCCAGCAGCTTAGGGCCGGCGGCTGACTATGGCTACACCTTC. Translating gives CASSLGPAADYGYTF.

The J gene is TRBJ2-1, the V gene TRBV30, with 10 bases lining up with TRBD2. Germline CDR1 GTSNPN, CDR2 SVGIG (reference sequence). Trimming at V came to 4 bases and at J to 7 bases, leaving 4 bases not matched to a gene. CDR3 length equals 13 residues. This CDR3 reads CAWNELAGNEQFF. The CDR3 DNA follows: TGTGCCTGGAATGAACTAGCGGGGAATGAGCAGTTCTTC.

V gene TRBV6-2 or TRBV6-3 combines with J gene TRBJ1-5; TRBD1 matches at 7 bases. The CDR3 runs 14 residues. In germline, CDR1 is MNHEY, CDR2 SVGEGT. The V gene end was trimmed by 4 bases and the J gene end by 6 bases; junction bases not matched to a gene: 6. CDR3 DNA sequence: TGTGCCAGCAGTTCGCGACAGGGCTCTCAGCCCCAGCATTTT. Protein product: CASSSRQGSQPQHF.

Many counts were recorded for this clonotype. The CDR3 DNA is TGTGCCAGCAGTTACTCGTTGGCGGGGGATCAAGAGACCCAGTACTTC. It yields the protein CASSYSLAGDQETQYF. The chain combines TRBV6-2 or TRBV6-3 with TRBJ2-5; 7 bases align to TRBD2. The V gene's germline CDR1 is MNHEY and CDR2 SVGEGT. V was pared by 0 bases and J by 2 bases, with 6 bases of the junction left unmatched. This CDR3 has 16 residues.

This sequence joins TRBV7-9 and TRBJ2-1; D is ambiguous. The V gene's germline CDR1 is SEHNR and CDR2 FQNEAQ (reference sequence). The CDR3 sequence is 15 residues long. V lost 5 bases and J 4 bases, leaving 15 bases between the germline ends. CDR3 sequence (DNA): TGTGCCAGCAGCATAAGGGATGCGGCATACAATGAGCAGTTCTTC. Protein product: CASSIRDAAYNEQFF.